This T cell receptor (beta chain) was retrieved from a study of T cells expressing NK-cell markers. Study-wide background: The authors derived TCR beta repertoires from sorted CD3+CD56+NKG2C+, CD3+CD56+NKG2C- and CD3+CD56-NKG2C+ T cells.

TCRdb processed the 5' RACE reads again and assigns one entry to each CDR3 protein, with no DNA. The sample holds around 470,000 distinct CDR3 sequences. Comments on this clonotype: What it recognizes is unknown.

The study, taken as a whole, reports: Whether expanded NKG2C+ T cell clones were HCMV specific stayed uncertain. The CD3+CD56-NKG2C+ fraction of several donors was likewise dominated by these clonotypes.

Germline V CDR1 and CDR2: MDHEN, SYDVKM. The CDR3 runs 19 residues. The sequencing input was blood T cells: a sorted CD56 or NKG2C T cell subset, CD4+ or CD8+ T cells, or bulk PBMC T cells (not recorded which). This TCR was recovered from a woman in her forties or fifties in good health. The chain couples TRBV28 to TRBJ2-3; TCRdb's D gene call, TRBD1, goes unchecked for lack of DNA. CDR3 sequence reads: CASSFRGQDAAGWERTQYF.